What follows are 27 T cell receptor beta chains derived from one specimen sequenced in a study of blood T cells in healthy people across ages. Through a sample-barcoded 5' primer and a J-beta primer mix, a second PCR was run for roughly 6 to 12 cycles. MiXCR was run by TCRdb on the 5' RACE reads, yielding one entry per CDR3 protein. The repertoire consists of 550,000 to 750,000 distinct CDR3 sequences, with approximately 21% occurring once and the leading ten covering under 4%. The sequenced sample consisted of blood. These receptors were collected from a man aged 65-85 years in good health.

This clonotype was recorded a few times. The chain links TRBV20-1 to TRBJ1-2; TRBD1 agrees at 8 bases. From germline, CDR1 is DFQATT and CDR2 SNEGSKA (reference sequence). With V trimmed by 0 bases and J by 5 bases, 5 bases remained unmatched. The CDR3 length is 14 residues. The CDR3 nucleotides are TGCAGTGCTAGAGAGACAGGGGTTCGATATGGCTACACCTTC. This gives the protein CSARETGVRYGYTF.

The chain combines TRBV18 with TRBJ1-2; D might be TRBD1 (6 bases). The length of the CDR3 is 15 residues. V gave up 3 bases and J gave up 3 bases, with 14 bases separating them. Germline-derived CDR1 and CDR2 are KGHSH and LQKENI. In DNA form, the CDR3 reads TGTGCCAGCTCACCGGGTCCGGGGGGCGACTATGGCTACACCTTC. It yields the protein CASSPGPGGDYGYTF. The full variable domain, its missing parts supplied by reference TRBV18 and TRBJ1-2, is NAGVMQNPRHLVRRRGQEARLRCSPMKGHSHVYWYRQLPEEGLKFMVYLQKENIIDESGMPKERFSAEFPKEGPSILRIQQVVRGDSAAYFCASSPGPGGDYGYTFGSGTRLTVV.

This clonotype has ten or more counts. The rearrangement joins TRBV28 to TRBJ2-4; D possibly corresponds to TRBD1 (5 bases). CDR3 length: 13 residues. The germline V gene has CDR1 MDHEN and CDR2 SYDVKM. V was clipped by 2 bases and J by 6 bases, with 8 bases between them. CDR3 in amino acids: CASSLTQGNIQYF. The CDR3 DNA sequence: TGTGCCAGCAGTTTAACTCAGGGAAACATTCAGTACTTC.

The chain employs TRBV19 and TRBJ1-1, with D perhaps matching TRBD1 (5 bases). CDR3 size: 12 residues. Germline V gives CDR1 LNHDA, CDR2 SQIVND (reference sequence). V lost 2 bases and J lost 10, with 11 bases in between. The CDR3 DNA reads as TGTGCCAGTAGTATACTCCAGGGAGGAGCTTTCTTT. Translating gives CASSILQGGAFF.

A remark on this clonotype: A much larger clone lies a single base off, so this may be a read error. The V and J genes are TRBV7-8 and TRBJ1-3, with unresolved D. This CDR3 is 14 amino acids long. Looked up from germline, CDR1 is SGHVS and CDR2 is FQNEAQ. CDR3 sequence: CDSSTAFSGNTIYF. In DNA, the CDR3 is TGTGACAGTTCAACAGCCTTCTCTGGAAACACCATATATTTT.

The J gene is TRBJ2-5, the V gene TRBV7-6; TRBD1 agrees at 11 bases. Germline V gene lookup returns CDR1 SGHVS and CDR2 FNYEAQ. V was clipped by 4 bases and J by 2 bases; unmatched bases: 6. There are 16 residues in the CDR3. The CDR3 reads CASSSMGQGEQETQYF. CDR3 sequence (DNA): TGTGCCAGCAGCTCCATGGGACAGGGGGAACAAGAGACCCAGTACTTC.

The rearrangement uses TRBV7-8 and TRBJ2-3; no clear D. CDR3 length: 15 amino acids. Between the trimmed V and J ends, which lost 3 bases and 2 bases, there was a span of 12 bases. Germline V gives CDR1 SGHVS, CDR2 FQNEAQ. As DNA, the CDR3 is TGTGCCAGCAGCTTGGAGTCTCCGACCACAGATACGCAGTATTTT. Protein product: CASSLESPTTDTQYF.

This clonotype was observed many times. V usage is TRBV28 and J usage is TRBJ2-5, with 9 nucleotides matching TRBD2. V lost 7 bases and J lost 1; bases outside the gene matches: 10. Germline V gives CDR1 MDHEN, CDR2 SYDVKM. The CDR3 has 16 amino acids. The CDR3 DNA is TGTGCCAGCAACGATCTTGGGCGGGAGGGCCAAGAGACCCAGTACTTC. It encodes CASNDLGREGQETQYF.

This clonotype has a single count. V gene TRBV4-1 combines with J gene TRBJ2-5; 11 bases are a match to TRBD2. Looked up from germline, CDR1 is MGHRA and CDR2 is YSYEKL. The CDR3 spans 16 residues. V lost 0 bases and J lost 5; bases outside the gene matches: 5. CDR3 DNA sequence: TGCGCCAGCAGCCAAGACCCAACTAGCGGGAGTGAGACCCAGTACTTC. It codes for CASSQDPTSGSETQYF.

J is TRBJ2-5 and V is TRBV9; a weak D match, TRBD1 (6 bases). Gene TRBJ2-7 matches the end of the DNA better, so the J call may be wrong. This CDR3 is 13 amino acids long. Looked up from germline, CDR1 is SGDLS and CDR2 is YYNGEE. CDR3 in amino acids: CASSATGTYEQYF. The DNA of the CDR3 is TGTGCCAGCAGTGCGACAGGTACCTACGAGCAGTACTTC.

This clonotype was seen more than once but under ten times. This chain uses TRBV2 with TRBJ2-3; maybe TRBD2 (6 bases). Germline V gene lookup returns CDR1 SNHLY and CDR2 FYNNEI. The length of the CDR3 is 15 residues. V was shortened by 4 bases and J by 2 bases, with 13 bases between the two germline ends. In nucleotides, the CDR3 is TGTGCCAGCAGTGGTTGGCTAGCGAACACAGATACGCAGTATTTT. Encoded protein: CASSGWLANTDTQYF. Variable domain in full (rest from reference TRBV2 and TRBJ2-3): EPEVTQTPSHQVTQMGQEVILRCVPISNHLYFYWYRQILGQKVEFLVSFYNNEISEKSEIFDDQFSVERPDGSNFTLKIRSTKLEDSAMYFCASSGWLANTDTQYFGPGTRLTVL.

This clonotype has more than one count but fewer than ten. This chain joins TRBV4-1 and TRBJ1-4, with 9 bases matching TRBD1. From germline, CDR1 is MGHRA and CDR2 YSYEKL. The CDR3 covers 14 residues. The ends lost 8 bases at V and 6 bases at J; junction bases unmatched: 7. CDR3 DNA: TGCGCCAGCGGACCGGGACAGGGTTATGAAAAACTGTTTTTT. It specifies CASGPGQGYEKLFF.

J is TRBJ2-7 and V is TRBV19, with 9 bases matching TRBD2. CDR3 length: 15 residues. The germline V gene encodes CDR1 LNHDA and CDR2 SQIVND (reference sequence). With V trimmed by 2 bases and J by 5 bases, 7 bases remained unmatched. The CDR3 protein is CASSILPSGNDEQYF. CDR3 nucleotide sequence: TGTGCCAGTAGTATACTGCCTAGCGGGAACGACGAGCAGTACTTC.

The chain links TRBV2 to TRBJ2-5; 10 bases align to TRBD1. The DNA end is more similar to TRBJ2-7, so the J call may be wrong. The CDR3 loop spans 14 amino acids. Germline-derived CDR1 and CDR2 are SNHLY and FYNNEI. The CDR3 DNA reads as TGTGCCAGCATGCGACAGGGGGCTTACTACGAGCAGTACTTC. Residues: CASMRQGAYYEQYF.

The chain has TRBV12-3 or TRBV12-4 and TRBJ2-3, with D uncertain. The V and J ends lost 8 bases and 1 base respectively, with 4 bases between them. This CDR3 spans 11 amino acids. The chain's CDR3 is CASDRTDTQYF. The CDR3 DNA reads as TGTGCCAGCGATCGCACAGATACGCAGTATTTT.

This clonotype was seen a handful of times. This sequence joins TRBV28 and TRBJ2-5, with 7 bases aligning to TRBD1. The DNA matches TRBJ2-7 better at its end, which makes the J call doubtful. This CDR3 has 15 residues. Germline V lookup: CDR1 MDHEN, CDR2 SYDVKM. The CDR3 here is CASSLPTGNPYEQYF. The CDR3 nucleotides are TGTGCCAGCAGTTTGCCGACAGGGAACCCCTACGAGCAGTACTTC.

The J gene is TRBJ1-4, the V gene TRBV6-1, with 8 bases matching TRBD1. The germline gives CDR1 MNHNS, CDR2 SASEGT. With 5 bases clipped from V and 8 bases from J, the junction kept 4 bases outside the gene matches. The CDR3 is 13 amino acids. The CDR3 is CASSMDRDEKLFF. The DNA for the CDR3 is TGTGCCAGCAGTATGGACAGGGACGAAAAACTGTTTTTT.

The CDR3 DNA reads as TGTGCCAGCAGTGCGGGCGGGAGGGCCACCGAGACCCAGTACTTC. Translating it yields CASSAGGRATETQYF. This sequence joins TRBV25-1 and TRBJ2-5; 9 bases agree with TRBD2. Germline V gives CDR1 MGHDK, CDR2 SYGVNS. The CDR3 runs 15 residues. Trimming cost V 4 bases and J 5 bases; bases outside gene matches: 8.

This clonotype was recorded only once. This chain links TRBV5-1 with TRBJ2-1, with TRBD2 matching over 10 bases. The CDR3 is 16 residues long. Germline CDR1 reads SGHRS; CDR2 reads YFSETQ. V was clipped by 1 base and J by 5 bases; unmatched bases: 6. The CDR3 nucleotides are TGCGCCAGCAGCTTGCGTCGCCTAGCGGGAGACAATGAGCAGTTCTTC. Translated, it gives CASSLRRLAGDNEQFF.

In this sample, this clonotype turned up a few times. The V and J genes are TRBV11-2 and TRBJ2-7, with D perhaps matching TRBD2 (6 bases). Per germline, CDR1 SGHAT and CDR2 FQNNGV. CDR3 size: 16 residues. The germline V and J ends were trimmed by 5 bases and 3 bases, with 20 bases remaining between them. The CDR3 nucleotides read TGTGCCAGCAGCCCGACGGGTTCGCGGGGCCTCTACGAGCAGTACTTC. This codes for CASSPTGSRGLYEQYF. The whole variable domain, remainder taken from reference TRBV11-2 and TRBJ2-7, is EAGVAQSPRYKIIEKRQSVAFWCNPISGHATLYWYQQILGQGPKLLIQFQNNGVVDDSQLPKDRFSAERLKGVDSTLKIQPAKLEDSAVYLCASSPTGSRGLYEQYFGPGTRLTVT.

The rearrangement uses TRBV19 and TRBJ2-1; D may be TRBD1 (5 bases). This CDR3 is built from 14 residues. In germline, CDR1 is LNHDA, CDR2 SQIVND (reference sequence). V was cut by 8 bases and J by 7 bases, with 18 bases left in between. Here the CDR3 reads CASSSGPLGNEQFF. Here the CDR3 DNA reads TGTGCCAGTTCGTCAGGGCCCTTGGGGAATGAGCAGTTCTTC. Full variable domain (remainder filled in from reference TRBV19 and TRBJ2-1): DGGITQSPKYLFRKEGQNVTLSCEQNLNHDAMYWYRQDPGQGLRLIYYSQIVNDFQKGDIAEGYSVSREKKESFPLTVTSAQKNPTAFYLCASSSGPLGNEQFFGPGTRLTVL.

This clonotype was seen more than once but under ten times. The J gene is TRBJ2-3, the V gene TRBV6-6, with 7 bases fitting TRBD2. Germline-derived CDR1 and CDR2 are MNHNY and SVGAGI (reference sequence). The CDR3 totals 15 residues. The J segment lost 2 bases and the V segment lost 6 bases, leaving 8 bases of the junction unmatched. The CDR3 DNA is TGTGCCAGCAGACCTACTAGCGAAGTCACAGATACGCAGTATTTT. As protein: CASRPTSEVTDTQYF.

V and J are TRBV14 and TRBJ2-5, with TRBD2 identical over 8 bases. The CDR3 runs 15 residues. From germline, CDR1 is SGHDN and CDR2 FVKESK. Trimming took 4 bases from V and 4 from J; bases not matched to a gene: 8. This CDR3 is CASSLAGGHRETQYF. CDR3 bases: TGTGCCAGCAGCCTTGCGGGAGGCCACCGAGAGACCCAGTACTTC. The entire variable domain, with the rest obtained from reference TRBV14 and TRBJ2-5, is as follows: EAGVTQFPSHSVIEKGQTVTLRCDPISGHDNLYWYRRVMGKEIKFLLHFVKESKQDESGMPNNRFLAERTGGTYSTLKVQPAELEDSGVYFCASSLAGGHRETQYFGPGTRLLVL.

The sample holds a few counts of this clonotype. The V call is TRBV15, the J call TRBJ2-2; D call uncertain. CDR1 and CDR2 from the germline V gene are LNHNV and YYDKDF (reference sequence). The CDR3 is 12 residues long. Trimming cost V 8 bases and J 4 bases, with 8 bases left between them. In DNA, the CDR3 is TGTGCCACCGGTGAGATCACCGGGGAGCTGTTTTTT. Protein: CATGEITGELFF.

In its sample, this clonotype was seen a few times. This chain links TRBV7-6 with TRBJ2-2; no firm D call. CDR1 SGHVS and CDR2 FNYEAQ come from the germline V gene. The CDR3 has 12 amino acids. Trimming cost V 5 bases and J 5 bases, with 6 bases left between them. The CDR3 DNA sequence: TGTGCCAGCAGCCCCTGGACCGGGGAGCTGTTTTTT. Encoded protein: CASSPWTGELFF.

The CDR3 sequence: CASTPSGTRGNTQYF. The CDR3, as DNA: TGTGCCAGCACTCCTAGCGGCACACGCGGGAATACGCAGTATTTT. V gene TRBV2 combines with J gene TRBJ2-3; 7 nucleotides match TRBD2. Trimming removed 7 bases from V and 7 bases from J; junction bases left unmatched: 14. The CDR3 covers 15 residues. Per germline, CDR1 SNHLY and CDR2 FYNNEI.

The chain carries TRBV12-3 or TRBV12-4 and TRBJ2-7, with D perhaps assigned TRBD1 or TRBD2 (6 bases each). This CDR3 has 14 residues. Trimming cost V 3 bases and J 3 bases, with 12 bases left between them. CDR3 sequence (DNA): TGTGCCAGCAGTTTTGGGGGGCTTGGCTACGAGCAGTACTTC. Translated: CASSFGGLGYEQYF.